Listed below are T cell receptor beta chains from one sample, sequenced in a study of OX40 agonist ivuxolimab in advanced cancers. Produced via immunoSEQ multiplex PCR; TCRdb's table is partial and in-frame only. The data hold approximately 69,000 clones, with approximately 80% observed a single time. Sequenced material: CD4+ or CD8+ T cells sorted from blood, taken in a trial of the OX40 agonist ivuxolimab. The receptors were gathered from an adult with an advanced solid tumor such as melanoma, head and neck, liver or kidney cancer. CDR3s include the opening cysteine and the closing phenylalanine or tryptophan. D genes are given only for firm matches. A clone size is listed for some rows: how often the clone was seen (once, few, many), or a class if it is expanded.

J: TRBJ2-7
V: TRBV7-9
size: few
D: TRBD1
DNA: TGTGCCAGCAGCGGGCAACCGGGACAGGGGGCCTACGAGCAGTACTTC
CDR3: CASSGQPGQGAYEQYF

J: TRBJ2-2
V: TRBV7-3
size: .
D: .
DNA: TGTGCCAGCAGCTTTGTCACCGGGGAGCTGTTTTTT
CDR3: CASSFVTGELFF

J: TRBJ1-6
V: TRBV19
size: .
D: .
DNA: TGTGCCAGTAGTATGAGACAGGCTTCACCCCTCCACTTT
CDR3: CASSMRQASPLHF

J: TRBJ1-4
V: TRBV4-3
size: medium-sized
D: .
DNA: TGCGCCAGCAGCCGGGCGTTAGGGATGGGGGAAAAACTGTTTTTT
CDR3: CASSRALGMGEKLFF

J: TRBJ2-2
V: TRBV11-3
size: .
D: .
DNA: TGTGCCAGCAGCCACAAGGCGGGAAGAGACGGGGAGCTGTTTTTT
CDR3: CASSHKAGRDGELFF

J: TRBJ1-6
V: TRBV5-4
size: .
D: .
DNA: TGTGCCAGCAGCTTTGAGGACATCTCACCCCTCCACTTT
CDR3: CASSFEDISPLHF

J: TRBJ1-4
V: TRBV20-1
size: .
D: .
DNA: TGCAGTGCCAGCAGTAATGAAAAACTGTTTTTT
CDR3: CSASSNEKLFF

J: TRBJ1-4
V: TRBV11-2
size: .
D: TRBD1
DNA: TGTGCCAGCAGCTTAGGGCCAGGGGGAGGACTTGGCGAAAAACTGTTTTTT
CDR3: CASSLGPGGGLGEKLFF

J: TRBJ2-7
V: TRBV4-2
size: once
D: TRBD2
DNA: TGTGCCAGCAGCCAAGATTGGACTAGCGGCTCCTACGAGCAGTACTTC
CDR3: CASSQDWTSGSYEQYF

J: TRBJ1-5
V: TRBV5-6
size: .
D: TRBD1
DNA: TGTGCCAGCAGCTCGGGGGGACAGCCCAATCAGCCCCAGCATTTT
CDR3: CASSSGGQPNQPQHF

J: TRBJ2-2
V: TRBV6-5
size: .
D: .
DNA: TGTGCCAGCAGTAACCCCTTGTGGAAGTCCGGGGAGCTGTTTTTT
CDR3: CASSNPLWKSGELFF

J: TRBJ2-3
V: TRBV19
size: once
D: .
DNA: TGTGCCAGTAGTTCATCAGGGGTTAGCACAGATACGCAGTATTTT
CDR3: CASSSSGVSTDTQYF

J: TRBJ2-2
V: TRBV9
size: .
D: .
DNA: TGTGCCAGCAGCGTAGAGAGGGTGGGCGGGGAGCTGTTTTTT
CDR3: CASSVERVGGELFF

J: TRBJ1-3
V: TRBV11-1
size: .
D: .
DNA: TGTGCCAGCAGCTACCAGGACGTCTACCAAAGCTCTGGAAACACCATATATTTT
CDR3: CASSYQDVYQSSGNTIYF

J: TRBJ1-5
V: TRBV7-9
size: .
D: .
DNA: TGTGCCAGCAGCTTAGGGCCCAATCCCCAGCATTTT
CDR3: CASSLGPNPQHF

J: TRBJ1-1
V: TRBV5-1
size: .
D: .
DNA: TGCGCCAGCAGTCCTAACGGAGTTAGGAACACTGAAGCTTTCTTT
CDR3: CASSPNGVRNTEAFF

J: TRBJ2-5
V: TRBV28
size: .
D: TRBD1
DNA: TGTGCCAGCAGTCTCCTTGGACAGGGACGAGAGACCCAGTACTTC
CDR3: CASSLLGQGRETQYF

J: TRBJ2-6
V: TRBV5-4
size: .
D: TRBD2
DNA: TGTGCCAGCAGCTTGGCCGCTAGCGGGGCCTCTGGGGCCAACGTCCTGACTTTC
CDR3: CASSLAASGASGANVLTF

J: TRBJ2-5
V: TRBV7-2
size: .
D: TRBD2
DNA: TGTGCCAGCAGATCTACATTTGGGACTAGCATCCAAGAGACCCAGTACTTC
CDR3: CASRSTFGTSIQETQYF

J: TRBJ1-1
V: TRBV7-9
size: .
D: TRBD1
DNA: TGTGCCAGCAGCTTAGGGCCAGGGGGCAACACTGAAGCTTTCTTT
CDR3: CASSLGPGGNTEAFF

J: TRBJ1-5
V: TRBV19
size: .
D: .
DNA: TGTGCCAGTTGGGGGCGGGTACAGGATCAGCCCCAGCATTTT
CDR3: CASWGRVQDQPQHF

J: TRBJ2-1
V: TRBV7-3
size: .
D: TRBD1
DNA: TGTGCCAGCAGCCTACAGGGGCAGGCCTACAATGAGCAGTTCTTC
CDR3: CASSLQGQAYNEQFF

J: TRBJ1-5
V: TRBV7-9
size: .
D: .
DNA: TGTGCCAGCCAGTACGGCGGGGCCGGTCAGCCCCAGCATTTT
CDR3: CASQYGGAGQPQHF

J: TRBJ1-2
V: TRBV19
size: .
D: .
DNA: TGTGCCAGCAGAGACAAGAACTATGACTACACCTTC
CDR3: CASRDKNYDYTF

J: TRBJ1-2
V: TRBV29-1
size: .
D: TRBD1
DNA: TGCAGCGTCGCAGGACAGGGGGTGGACTACACCTTC
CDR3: CSVAGQGVDYTF

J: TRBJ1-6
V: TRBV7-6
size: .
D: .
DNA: TGTGCCAGCAGCTTAGGGACAGAGAGCTCACCCCTCCACTTT
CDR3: CASSLGTESSPLHF

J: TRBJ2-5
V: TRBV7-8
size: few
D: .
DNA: TGTGCCAGCATACCGGGGCAAGAGACCCAGTACTTC
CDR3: CASIPGQETQYF

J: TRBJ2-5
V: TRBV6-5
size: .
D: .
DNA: TGTGCCAGCAGTTACTCGAGATCGCGGGGAAAAGAGACCCAGTACTTC
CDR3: CASSYSRSRGKETQYF

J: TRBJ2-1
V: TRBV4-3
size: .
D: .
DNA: TGCGCCAGCAGCCACTTGGGATCCGACTCCTACAATGAGCAGTTCTTC
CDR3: CASSHLGSDSYNEQFF

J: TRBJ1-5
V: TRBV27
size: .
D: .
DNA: TGTGCCAGTTCGATGAGGGGGAACAATCAGCCCCAGCATTTT
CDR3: CASSMRGNNQPQHF

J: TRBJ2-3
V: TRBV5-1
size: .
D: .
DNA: TGCGCCAGCAGGGTTGGGTCTAGCACAGATACGCAGTATTTT
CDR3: CASRVGSSTDTQYF

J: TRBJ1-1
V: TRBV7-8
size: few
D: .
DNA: TGTGCCAGCAGCCAGGGGAGCGCTGAAGCTTTCTTT
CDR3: CASSQGSAEAFF

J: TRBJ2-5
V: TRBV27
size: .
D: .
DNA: TGTGCCAGCAGCCCGGGGGAGACCCAGTACTTC
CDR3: CASSPGETQYF

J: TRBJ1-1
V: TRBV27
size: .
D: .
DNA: TGTGCCAGCAGTTTCCGGCAGGGCGCGGCTAAAGCTTTCTTT
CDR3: CASSFRQGAAKAFF

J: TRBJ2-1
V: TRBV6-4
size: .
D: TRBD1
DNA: TGTGCCAGCAGCAAGGAGCCAACAGGGGGAGGCGAGCAGTTCTTC
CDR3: CASSKEPTGGGEQFF

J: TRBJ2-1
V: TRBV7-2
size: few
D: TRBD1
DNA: TGTGCCAGCAGCCCCCACCGAGACAGGGCCCACGAGCAGTTCTTC
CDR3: CASSPHRDRAHEQFF

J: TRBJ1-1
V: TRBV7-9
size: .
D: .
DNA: TGTGCCAGCAGCCTGACGGCCGCGAACAAAGCTTTCTTT
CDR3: CASSLTAANKAFF

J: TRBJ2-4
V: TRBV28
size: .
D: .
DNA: TGTGCCAGCAGTTTTGCAGGGGGGAACATTCAGTACTTC
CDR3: CASSFAGGNIQYF

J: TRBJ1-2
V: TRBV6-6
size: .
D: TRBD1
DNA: TGTGCCAGCAGTTCAGGGGGCGCTTATGGCTACACCTTC
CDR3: CASSSGGAYGYTF

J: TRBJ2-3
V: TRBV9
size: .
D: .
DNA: TGTGCCAGCAGCGTAGACCTAGGCCTTCGCACAGATACGCAGTATTTT
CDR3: CASSVDLGLRTDTQYF

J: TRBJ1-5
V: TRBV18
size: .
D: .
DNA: TGTGCCAGCTCCCTTGGGGGAGGACAGCCCCAGCATTTT
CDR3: CASSLGGGQPQHF

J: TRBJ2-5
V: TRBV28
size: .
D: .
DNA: TGTGCCAGCAGTTTAGAGCCTCGGACAGCCCAAGAGACCCAGTACTTC
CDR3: CASSLEPRTAQETQYF

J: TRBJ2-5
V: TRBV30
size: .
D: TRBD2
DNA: TGTGCCTGGAAGCTAGCGGGAGAGACCCAGTACTTC
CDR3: CAWKLAGETQYF

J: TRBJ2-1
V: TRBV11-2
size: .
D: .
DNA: TGTGCCAGCAGCTTCGGACGTAATGAGCAGTTCTTC
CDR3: CASSFGRNEQFF

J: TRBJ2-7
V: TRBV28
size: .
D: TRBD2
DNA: TGTGCCAGCAGTTTTCCCAGGACTCTAGCGGGAGACTACGAGCAGTACTTC
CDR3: CASSFPRTLAGDYEQYF

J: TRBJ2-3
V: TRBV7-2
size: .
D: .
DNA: TGTGCCAGCAGCTTAGGGGTAGATACGCAGTATTTT
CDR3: CASSLGVDTQYF

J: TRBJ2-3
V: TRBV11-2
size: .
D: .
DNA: TGTGCCAGCAGCTTAGTTCTAACGACAGATACGCAGTATTTT
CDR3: CASSLVLTTDTQYF

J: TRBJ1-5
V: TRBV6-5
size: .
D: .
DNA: TGTGCCAGCAGTTACTCGTCAAATCAGCCCCAGCATTTT
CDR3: CASSYSSNQPQHF

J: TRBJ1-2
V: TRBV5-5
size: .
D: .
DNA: TGTGCCAGCAGCTTGGTGCCGTCGGGCTATGGCTACACCTTC
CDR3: CASSLVPSGYGYTF

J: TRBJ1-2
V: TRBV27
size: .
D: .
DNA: TGTGCCAGCAGTCCACATTCCGCGCAGGGGTACTATGGCTACACCTTC
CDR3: CASSPHSAQGYYGYTF

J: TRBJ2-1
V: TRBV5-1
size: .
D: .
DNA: TGCGCCAGCAGCTTCAGGCGGAGCTCCTACAATGAGCAGTTCTTC
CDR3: CASSFRRSSYNEQFF